This section outlines one T cell receptor beta chain sequence together with its context. Its target is not known. This sample is drawn from a study of T-cell memory formation after mild COVID-19. Constant-segment-primed 5'RACE gave TCR alpha and TCR beta cDNA libraries with sample barcodes and UMIs. TCRdb re-derived calls from the 5' RACE reads in MiXCR, one entry per CDR3 protein. The sample holds 280,000 or so distinct CDR3 sequences, 8% to 9% seen once. Overall study results and limits: Most CD4+ clones that shrank were in CM and EM, while CD8+ ones turned up in EMRA. From day 15 to 85, contracting clones were balanced between CD4 and CD8, whereas later expanders leaned toward CD4+. Pre-infection memory contained some responding clones, which suggested that cross-reactive memory had joined.

The sequencing sample was made of PBMCs or a T cell subset sorted from them (not recorded which). This receptor was identified in a man aged 18 to 30 who had mild COVID-19 (a few samples of this study predate the infection). Cell type and time point are not known.

The CDR3 DNA is TGCGCCAGCAGCCATTCTGTGGAGGGACAGAGGTTGACTGAAGCTTTCTTT. Translated: CASSHSVEGQRLTEAFF. The J gene is TRBJ1-1, the V gene TRBV4-3; the match to TRBD1 covers 7 bases. This CDR3 spans 17 amino acids. Trimming took 3 bases from V and 5 from J; bases not matched to a gene: 15. From germline, CDR1 is LGHNA and CDR2 YSLEER.